The entry that follows covers one T cell receptor beta chain sequence. This record belongs to a study of cytomegalovirus exposure and HLA in healthy donors. This CDR3 comprises 15 residues. V gave up 6 bases and J gave up 0 bases, with 12 bases separating them. Looked up from germline, CDR1 is SGDLS and CDR2 is YYNGEE. PCR used 60 Vbeta primers and 13 Jbeta primers. This table comes from immunoSEQ multiplex PCR, and its TCRdb copy is limited to in-frame clones, with some not included. This sample yields roughly 130,000 clones, of which around 73% are seen a single time; 1% to 1.5% belongs to the top ten.

The specimen was PBMCs. The sequence derives from a woman in her thirties or forties in good health and CMV-seronegative. The chain uses TRBV9 and TRBJ2-2; perhaps TRBD2 as D (5 bases). Written as DNA, the CDR3 is TGTGCCAGCAATCGGGGAGTCGCGAACACCGGGGAGCTGTTTTTT. Protein sequence: CASNRGVANTGELFF.